This T cell receptor (beta chain) was identified in a study of PD-1 blockade in classical Hodgkin lymphoma. The study, taken as a whole, reports: Baseline TCR diversity was reportedly lower in newly diagnosed patients than healthy donors.

Remarks on this clone: As yet, its antigen is unknown.

Regarding time point: newly diagnosed, previously untreated cHL patient sample. Purification of CD4+ T cells from thawed PBMCs was performed via magnetic negative selection. The comparison group had newly diagnosed, previously untreated classical Hodgkin lymphoma. The CDR3 runs 15 residues. V dropped 4 bases and J dropped 2 bases, with 14 bases sitting between them. Germline V CDR1 and CDR2: SGHDN, FVKESK. The protocol was immunoSEQ multiplex PCR, while the TCRdb copy is restricted to in-frame clones and leaves out a portion. The profile covers about 25,000 clones, with 75% to 95% appearing a single time and about 0.5% taken by the ten largest.

This receptor was taken from a human donor with classical Hodgkin lymphoma. Source material: CD4+ T cells from blood. V is TRBV14 and J is TRBJ1-1, with D tentatively TRBD1 (6 bases). CDR3 coding DNA: TGTGCCAGCAGCCCGCTAACACAGGGCAACACTGAAGCTTTCTTT. It yields the protein CASSPLTQGNTEAFF.